This record looks at one T cell receptor beta chain sequence and its context. Its antigen is not known. Each CDR3 protein gets one entry after TCRdb re-called the 5' RACE reads with MiXCR. Among fewer than 450,000 distinct CDR3 sequences listed, roughly 28% were seen once. This sample stems from a study of identical twins' blood T cells. There are 17 residues in the CDR3. Germline V gene data show CDR1 as MNHEY and CDR2 as SVGEGT. Deletions cut 0 bases from V and 1 base from J, with 13 bases between. Points from the study as a whole: Top TCRbeta clonotypes were shared more with twin than unrelated donors.

This TCR was recovered from a woman aged 18 to 55 in good health. The genes are TRBV6-2 or TRBV6-3 and TRBJ2-1; D gene ambiguous. What was sequenced was PBMCs. CDR3 loop: CASSYSIPGFSYNEQFF. CDR3 nucleotides: TGTGCCAGCAGTTACTCGATTCCCGGGTTTTCCTACAATGAGCAGTTCTTC.